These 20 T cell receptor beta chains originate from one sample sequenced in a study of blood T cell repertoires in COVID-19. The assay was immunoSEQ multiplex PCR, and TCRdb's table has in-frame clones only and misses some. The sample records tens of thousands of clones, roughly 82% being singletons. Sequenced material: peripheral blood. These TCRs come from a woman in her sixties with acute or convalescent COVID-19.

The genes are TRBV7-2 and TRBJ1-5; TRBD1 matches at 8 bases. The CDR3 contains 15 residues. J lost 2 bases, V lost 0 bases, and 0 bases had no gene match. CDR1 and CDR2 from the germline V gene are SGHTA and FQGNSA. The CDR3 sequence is CASSLAGQGNQPQHF. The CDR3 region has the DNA TGTGCCAGCAGCTTAGCGGGACAGGGCAATCAGCCCCAGCATTTT. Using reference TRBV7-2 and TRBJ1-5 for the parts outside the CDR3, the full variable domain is GAGVSQSPSNKVTEKGKDVELRCDPISGHTALYWYRQSLGQGLEFLIYFQGNSAPDKSGLPSDRFSAERTGGSVSTLTIQRTQQEDSAVYLCASSLAGQGNQPQHFGDGTRLSIL.

The CDR3 here is CASSLGQRNYEQYF. The DNA for the CDR3 is TGTGCCAGCAGCTTGGGACAAAGGAACTACGAGCAGTACTTC. The J gene is TRBJ2-7, the V gene TRBV7-8; possibly TRBD1 for D (6 bases). Germline-derived CDR1 and CDR2 are SGHVS and FQNEAQ. Trimming stripped 3 bases from V and 3 bases from J, with 12 bases between. The CDR3 is 14 amino acids. Together with reference TRBV7-8 and TRBJ2-7, the CDR3 gives the full variable domain: GAGVSQSPRYKVAKRGQDVALRCDPISGHVSLFWYQQALGQGPEFLTYFQNEAQLDKSGLPSDRFFAERPEGSVSTLKIQRTQQEDSAVYLCASSLGQRNYEQYFGPGTRLTVT.

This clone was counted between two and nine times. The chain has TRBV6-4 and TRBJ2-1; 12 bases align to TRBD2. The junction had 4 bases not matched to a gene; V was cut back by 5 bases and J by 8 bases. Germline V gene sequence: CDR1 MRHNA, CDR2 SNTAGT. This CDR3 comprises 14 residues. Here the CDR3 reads CASSPSGGADEQFF. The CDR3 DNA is TGTGCCAGCAGTCCTAGCGGGGGGGCGGATGAGCAGTTCTTC.

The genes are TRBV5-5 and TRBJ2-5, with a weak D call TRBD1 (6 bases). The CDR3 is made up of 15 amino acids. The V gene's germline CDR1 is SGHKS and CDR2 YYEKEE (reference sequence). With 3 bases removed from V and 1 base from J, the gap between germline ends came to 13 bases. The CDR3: CASSSLRGSQETQYF. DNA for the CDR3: TGTGCCAGCAGCTCACTCAGGGGTAGCCAAGAGACCCAGTACTTC.

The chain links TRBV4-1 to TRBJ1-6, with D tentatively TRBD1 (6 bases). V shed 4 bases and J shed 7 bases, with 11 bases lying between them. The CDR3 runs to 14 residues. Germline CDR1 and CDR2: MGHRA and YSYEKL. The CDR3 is CASSRGQINSPLHF. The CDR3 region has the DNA TGCGCCAGCAGCCGAGGACAGATCAATTCACCCCTCCACTTT.

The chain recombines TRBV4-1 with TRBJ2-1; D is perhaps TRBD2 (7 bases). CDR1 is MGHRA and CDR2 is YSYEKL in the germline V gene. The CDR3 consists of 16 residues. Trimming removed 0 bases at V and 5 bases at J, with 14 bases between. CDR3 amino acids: CASSQDAAGAHNEQFF. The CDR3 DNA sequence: TGCGCCAGCAGCCAAGATGCGGCGGGGGCTCACAATGAGCAGTTCTTC.

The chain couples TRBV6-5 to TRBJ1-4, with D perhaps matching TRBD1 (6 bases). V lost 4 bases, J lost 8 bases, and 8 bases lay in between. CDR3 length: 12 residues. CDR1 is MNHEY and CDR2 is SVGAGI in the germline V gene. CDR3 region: CASSSGAEKLFF. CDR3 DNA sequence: TGTGCCAGCAGTTCAGGGGCCGAAAAACTGTTTTTT.

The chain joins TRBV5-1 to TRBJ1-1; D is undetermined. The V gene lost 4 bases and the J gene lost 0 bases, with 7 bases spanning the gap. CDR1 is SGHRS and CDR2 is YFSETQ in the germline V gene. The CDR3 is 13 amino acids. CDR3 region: CASSGDLNTEAFF. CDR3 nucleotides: TGCGCCAGCAGCGGAGATTTGAACACTGAAGCTTTCTTT.

The CDR3 region is CASSQTRGTFEAFF. CDR3 DNA: TGCGCCAGCAGCCAAACAAGAGGGACATTTGAAGCTTTCTTT. The chain combines TRBV5-1 with TRBJ1-1, with TRBD1 as a possible D gene (6 bases). Germline CDR1 SGHRS, CDR2 YFSETQ. V lost 4 bases and J lost 7, with 17 bases in between. This CDR3 region has 14 residues.

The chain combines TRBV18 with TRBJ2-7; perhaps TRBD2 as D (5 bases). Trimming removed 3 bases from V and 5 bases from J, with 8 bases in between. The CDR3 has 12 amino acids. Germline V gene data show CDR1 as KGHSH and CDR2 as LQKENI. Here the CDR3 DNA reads TGTGCCAGCTCACCGGCGCGGGACGAGCAGTACTTC. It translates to CASSPARDEQYF.

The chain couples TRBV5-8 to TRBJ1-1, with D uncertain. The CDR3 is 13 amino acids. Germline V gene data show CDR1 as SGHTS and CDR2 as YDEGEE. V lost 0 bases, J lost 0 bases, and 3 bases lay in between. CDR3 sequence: CASSLGMNTEAFF. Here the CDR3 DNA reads TGTGCCAGCAGCTTGGGTATGAACACTGAAGCTTTCTTT.

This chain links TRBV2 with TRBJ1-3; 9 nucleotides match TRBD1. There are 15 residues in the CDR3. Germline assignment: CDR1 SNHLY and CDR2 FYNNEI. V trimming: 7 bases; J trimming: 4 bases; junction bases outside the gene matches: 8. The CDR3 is CASTQDGTGGNTIYF. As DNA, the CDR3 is TGTGCCAGCACCCAAGACGGGACAGGGGGAAACACCATATATTTT.

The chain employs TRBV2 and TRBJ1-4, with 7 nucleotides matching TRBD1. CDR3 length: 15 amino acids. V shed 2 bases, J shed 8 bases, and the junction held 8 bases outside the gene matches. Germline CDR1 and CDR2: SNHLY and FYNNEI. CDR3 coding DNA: TGTGCCAGCAGTGAATTGAAGGGGGCTCGAGAAAAACTGTTTTTT. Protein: CASSELKGAREKLFF.

The CDR3 sequence: CASSLEQGSYNEQFF. The CDR3 DNA sequence: TGCGCCAGCAGCTTGGAACAGGGATCTTACAATGAGCAGTTCTTC. The gene calls are TRBV5-1 and TRBJ2-1; D perhaps matches TRBD1 (6 bases). Germline V gene data show CDR1 as SGHRS and CDR2 as YFSETQ. V was trimmed by 0 bases and J by 4 bases, leaving 11 bases between them. The CDR3 spans 15 residues.

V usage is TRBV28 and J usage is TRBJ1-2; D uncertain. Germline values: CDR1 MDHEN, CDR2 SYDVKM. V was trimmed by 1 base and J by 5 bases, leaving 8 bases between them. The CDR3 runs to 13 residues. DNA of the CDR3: TGTGCCAGCAGTTTATTAGCGGAATATGGCTACACCTTC. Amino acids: CASSLLAEYGYTF.

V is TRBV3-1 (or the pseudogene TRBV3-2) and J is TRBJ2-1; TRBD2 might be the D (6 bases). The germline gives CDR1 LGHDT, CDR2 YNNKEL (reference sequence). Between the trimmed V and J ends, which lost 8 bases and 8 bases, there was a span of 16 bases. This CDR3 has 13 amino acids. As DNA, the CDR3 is TGTGCCAGCCGCGGCGGGATGGTCCATGAGCAGTTCTTC. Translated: CASRGGMVHEQFF.

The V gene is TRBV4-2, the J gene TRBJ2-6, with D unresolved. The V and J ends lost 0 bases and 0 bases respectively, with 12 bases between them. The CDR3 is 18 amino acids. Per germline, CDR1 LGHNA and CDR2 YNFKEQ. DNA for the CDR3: TGTGCCAGCAGCCAAGATCATGACATTAACTCTGGGGCCAACGTCCTGACTTTC. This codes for CASSQDHDINSGANVLTF.

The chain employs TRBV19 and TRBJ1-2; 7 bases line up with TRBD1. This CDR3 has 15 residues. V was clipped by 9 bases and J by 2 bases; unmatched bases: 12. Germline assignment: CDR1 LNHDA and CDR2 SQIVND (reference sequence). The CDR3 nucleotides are TGTGCCAGCAATCATCGGACAGGAGCGAACTATGGCTACACCTTC. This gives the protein CASNHRTGANYGYTF.

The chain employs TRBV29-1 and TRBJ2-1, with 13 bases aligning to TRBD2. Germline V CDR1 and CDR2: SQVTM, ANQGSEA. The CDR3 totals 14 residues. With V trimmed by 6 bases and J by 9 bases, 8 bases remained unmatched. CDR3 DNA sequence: TGCAGCGTCGGACTAGCGGGGGTAAGGAGTGAGCAGTTCTTC. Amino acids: CSVGLAGVRSEQFF.

The CDR3 DNA reads as TGTGCCAGCTCGACTGGAACATTAGATACGCAGTATTTT. It codes for CASSTGTLDTQYF. The V call is TRBV9, the J call TRBJ2-3; D not certain. The V end was cut by 7 bases, the J end by 5 bases, with 14 bases between. The CDR3 is 13 amino acids. CDR1 is SGDLS and CDR2 is YYNGEE in the germline V gene.